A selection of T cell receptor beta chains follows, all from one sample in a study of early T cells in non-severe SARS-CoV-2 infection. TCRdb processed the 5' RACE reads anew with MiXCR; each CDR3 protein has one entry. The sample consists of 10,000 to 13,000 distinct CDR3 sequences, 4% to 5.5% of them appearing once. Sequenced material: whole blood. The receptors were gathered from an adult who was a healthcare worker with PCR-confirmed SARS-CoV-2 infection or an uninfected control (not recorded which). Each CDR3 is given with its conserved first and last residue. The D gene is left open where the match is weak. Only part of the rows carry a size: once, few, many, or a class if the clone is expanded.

CDR3 DNA: TGCAGTGCTAGACTAGCGGGGACCCCCTACGAGCAGTACTTC; CDR3 protein: CSARLAGTPYEQYF; D gene: TRBD2; J gene: TRBJ2-7; V gene: TRBV20-1; clone size: NA
CDR3 DNA: TGTGCCTGGAGGGGAGGGCCTCTCTATGGCTACACCTTC; CDR3 protein: CAWRGGPLYGYTF; D gene: NA; J gene: TRBJ1-2; V gene: TRBV30; clone size: many
CDR3 DNA: TGTGCCAGCAGTGATGCCGGGACGGCGACTGAAGCTTTCTTT; CDR3 protein: CASSDAGTATEAFF; D gene: NA; J gene: TRBJ1-1; V gene: TRBV6-1; clone size: many
CDR3 DNA: TGCAGCGTTGAGAGGGATTGGACCGGGGAGCTGTTTTTT; CDR3 protein: CSVERDWTGELFF; D gene: NA; J gene: TRBJ2-2; V gene: TRBV29-1; clone size: many
CDR3 DNA: TGCAGTGCTAGTCGTGCGCGAGGTGGGAATCAGCCCCAGCATTTT; CDR3 protein: CSASRARGGNQPQHF; D gene: NA; J gene: TRBJ1-5; V gene: TRBV20-1; clone size: NA
CDR3 DNA: TGCGCCAGCAGCTTGAACACTGAAGCTTTCTTT; CDR3 protein: CASSLNTEAFF; D gene: NA; J gene: TRBJ1-1; V gene: TRBV5-1; clone size: many
CDR3 DNA: TGCAGCGTTGAAGGCGCCGGATCCTACAATGAGCAGTTCTTC; CDR3 protein: CSVEGAGSYNEQFF; D gene: NA; J gene: TRBJ2-1; V gene: TRBV29-1; clone size: NA
CDR3 DNA: TGTGCCAGCAGTGCGGGACTTGGAAACACTGAAGCTTTCTTT; CDR3 protein: CASSAGLGNTEAFF; D gene: NA; J gene: TRBJ1-1; V gene: TRBV12-3/TRBV12-4; clone size: many
CDR3 DNA: TGTGCCAGCGGCCCCAAACATGGCTACACCTTC; CDR3 protein: CASGPKHGYTF; D gene: NA; J gene: TRBJ1-2; V gene: TRBV7-8; clone size: NA
CDR3 DNA: TGTGCCACCAGTGTCTCCCCCCCCGGCTATGGCTACACCTTC; CDR3 protein: CATSVSPPGYGYTF; D gene: NA; J gene: TRBJ1-2; V gene: TRBV24-1; clone size: medium-sized
CDR3 DNA: TGTGCCAGCAGCTTAAGGGGGGTCTATAATTCACCCCTCCACTTT; CDR3 protein: CASSLRGVYNSPLHF; D gene: NA; J gene: TRBJ1-6; V gene: TRBV13; clone size: NA
CDR3 DNA: TGTGCCAGCAGTTTAAACCTCGGGCAGGCAGTGGTTGAAGCTTTCTTT; CDR3 protein: CASSLNLGQAVVEAFF; D gene: NA; J gene: TRBJ1-1; V gene: TRBV12-3/TRBV12-4; clone size: many
CDR3 DNA: TGTGCCAGCACCGGACTCGCCCCTGAAGCTTTCTTT; CDR3 protein: CASTGLAPEAFF; D gene: NA; J gene: TRBJ1-1; V gene: TRBV12-3/TRBV12-4; clone size: few
CDR3 DNA: TGTGCCAGCTCACCAGTAGCCATTTCTGGAAACACCATATATTTT; CDR3 protein: CASSPVAISGNTIYF; D gene: NA; J gene: TRBJ1-3; V gene: TRBV18; clone size: NA
CDR3 DNA: TGTGCCAGCAGCGTAGTCCCCTCCTACACCGGGGAGCTGTTTTTT; CDR3 protein: CASSVVPSYTGELFF; D gene: NA; J gene: TRBJ2-2; V gene: TRBV9; clone size: few
CDR3 DNA: TGTGCCAGCAGCTTAGATCGGGACTACTCGACCTACAATGAGCAGTTCTTC; CDR3 protein: CASSLDRDYSTYNEQFF; D gene: TRBD2; J gene: TRBJ2-1; V gene: TRBV11-3; clone size: many
CDR3 DNA: TGTGCCAGTACGGGAGCGTACAATGAGCAGTTCTTC; CDR3 protein: CASTGAYNEQFF; D gene: NA; J gene: TRBJ2-1; V gene: TRBV6-2/TRBV6-3; clone size: many
CDR3 DNA: TGTGCCAGCACAAAAGGGGGACAGCCCGAAAAACTGTTTTTT; CDR3 protein: CASTKGGQPEKLFF; D gene: TRBD1; J gene: TRBJ1-4; V gene: TRBV7-6; clone size: many
CDR3 DNA: TGTGCCAGCAGTCTCCGGGCCCTAGCTAACTATGGCTACACCTTC; CDR3 protein: CASSLRALANYGYTF; D gene: NA; J gene: TRBJ1-2; V gene: TRBV6-6; clone size: NA
CDR3 DNA: TGTGCCAGCGCCGACCATCACGACACTGAAGCTTTCTTT; CDR3 protein: CASADHHDTEAFF; D gene: NA; J gene: TRBJ1-1; V gene: TRBV21-1; clone size: medium-sized
CDR3 DNA: TGCAGTGCTCCAGCGACGGGAAGGTTTAACTCCTACAATGAGCAGTTCTTC; CDR3 protein: CSAPATGRFNSYNEQFF; D gene: NA; J gene: TRBJ2-1; V gene: TRBV20-1; clone size: NA
CDR3 DNA: TGTGCCAGCAGCCTCGGGACTAGCGGGGCCTTCTACAATGAGCAGTTCTTC; CDR3 protein: CASSLGTSGAFYNEQFF; D gene: TRBD2; J gene: TRBJ2-1; V gene: TRBV9; clone size: medium-sized
CDR3 DNA: TGTGCCAGCAGTCTAATACAGGGGGCCGGCGCTTTCTTT; CDR3 protein: CASSLIQGAGAFF; D gene: TRBD1; J gene: TRBJ1-1; V gene: TRBV12-3/TRBV12-4; clone size: many
CDR3 DNA: TGCGCCAGCAGCGCGGGGGACGGCCCCTACGAGCAGTACTTC; CDR3 protein: CASSAGDGPYEQYF; D gene: TRBD2; J gene: TRBJ2-7; V gene: TRBV5-1; clone size: NA
CDR3 DNA: TGTGCCAGCAGCTTAGCCAGGGGGGCGAACACCGGGGAGCTGTTTTTT; CDR3 protein: CASSLARGANTGELFF; D gene: NA; J gene: TRBJ2-2; V gene: TRBV7-2; clone size: many
CDR3 DNA: TGTGCCAGCAGTGAAATAGGGTCCGGGGAGCTGTTTTTT; CDR3 protein: CASSEIGSGELFF; D gene: NA; J gene: TRBJ2-2; V gene: TRBV2; clone size: many
CDR3 DNA: TGTGCCAGCAGTGAAATACAGGGGAACTATGGCTACACCTTC; CDR3 protein: CASSEIQGNYGYTF; D gene: TRBD1; J gene: TRBJ1-2; V gene: TRBV2; clone size: many
CDR3 DNA: TGTGCCAGCAGTGCCTACAGGGAATTGTTTGCTGAAGCTTTCTTT; CDR3 protein: CASSAYRELFAEAFF; D gene: NA; J gene: TRBJ1-1; V gene: TRBV6-1; clone size: few
CDR3 DNA: TGCGCCAGCAGCTTGGCGCAGGGTTCACAAGAGACCCAGTACTTC; CDR3 protein: CASSLAQGSQETQYF; D gene: NA; J gene: TRBJ2-5; V gene: TRBV5-1; clone size: medium-sized
CDR3 DNA: TGTGCCAGCAGCTTAGACAGGGGTTACGAGCAGTACTTC; CDR3 protein: CASSLDRGYEQYF; D gene: TRBD1; J gene: TRBJ2-7; V gene: TRBV7-3; clone size: few
CDR3 DNA: TGTGCCAGCAGTGTTTATAGGCAAGAGACCCAGTACTTC; CDR3 protein: CASSVYRQETQYF; D gene: NA; J gene: TRBJ2-5; V gene: TRBV2; clone size: medium-sized
CDR3 DNA: TGTGCCAGCAGCTTATTCGGCACAGTTACGCAGTATTTT; CDR3 protein: CASSLFGTVTQYF; D gene: NA; J gene: TRBJ2-3; V gene: TRBV7-3; clone size: NA
CDR3 DNA: TGTGCTAGCAGCTTAGCCAGCGGGGGGAACAATGAGCAGTTCTTC; CDR3 protein: CASSLASGGNNEQFF; D gene: TRBD2; J gene: TRBJ2-1; V gene: TRBV7-7; clone size: few
CDR3 DNA: TGCAGTGCTAAGGGGACAGCCCTTGGTAATGAAAAACTGTTTTTT; CDR3 protein: CSAKGTALGNEKLFF; D gene: TRBD1; J gene: TRBJ1-4; V gene: TRBV20-1; clone size: few
CDR3 DNA: TGCAGTGCCCGAGACCCGGGACAGCCGGCGTACACCATATATTTT; CDR3 protein: CSARDPGQPAYTIYF; D gene: TRBD1; J gene: TRBJ1-3; V gene: TRBV20-1; clone size: many
CDR3 DNA: TGTGCCAGCAGTGTTCTTAGCGGGGGGACCTACGAGCAGTACTTC; CDR3 protein: CASSVLSGGTYEQYF; D gene: TRBD2; J gene: TRBJ2-7; V gene: TRBV2; clone size: NA
CDR3 DNA: TGTGCCAGCACCGAACAGGGTAGCGATGGCTACACCTTC; CDR3 protein: CASTEQGSDGYTF; D gene: NA; J gene: TRBJ1-2; V gene: TRBV12-3/TRBV12-4; clone size: medium-sized
CDR3 DNA: TGTGCCAGTACTTATGGAAACAGGATTAGCACTTATGGCTACACCTTC; CDR3 protein: CASTYGNRISTYGYTF; D gene: NA; J gene: TRBJ1-2; V gene: TRBV19; clone size: NA
CDR3 DNA: TGTGTCAGCAGTTTATCCCAAAGCAACTATGGCTACACCTTC; CDR3 protein: CVSSLSQSNYGYTF; D gene: NA; J gene: TRBJ1-2; V gene: TRBV27; clone size: many
CDR3 DNA: TGCGCCAGCAGCTTGGGCATCAGCGCAGATACGCAGTATTTT; CDR3 protein: CASSLGISADTQYF; D gene: NA; J gene: TRBJ2-3; V gene: TRBV5-1; clone size: many
CDR3 DNA: TGTGCCAGCAGAGACGCGACCAGATGGAGCTCCTACGAGCAGTACTTC; CDR3 protein: CASRDATRWSSYEQYF; D gene: NA; J gene: TRBJ2-7; V gene: TRBV11-2; clone size: many
CDR3 DNA: TGCGCCAGCAGCCCCAGCCCTTATCAGCCCCAGCATTTT; CDR3 protein: CASSPSPYQPQHF; D gene: NA; J gene: TRBJ1-5; V gene: TRBV4-3; clone size: NA
CDR3 DNA: TGTGCCAGCAGCCTTCTAGCAGATACGCAGTATTTT; CDR3 protein: CASSLLADTQYF; D gene: NA; J gene: TRBJ2-3; V gene: TRBV3-1; clone size: few
CDR3 DNA: TGTGCCAGCAGTTTACCACTAGCGGGGGGGCTCACAGATACGCAGTATTTT; CDR3 protein: CASSLPLAGGLTDTQYF; D gene: TRBD2; J gene: TRBJ2-3; V gene: TRBV28; clone size: many
CDR3 DNA: TGTGCCATAGCGAATGGTCCCCTGCAAGAGACCCAGTACTTC; CDR3 protein: CAIANGPLQETQYF; D gene: NA; J gene: TRBJ2-5; V gene: TRBV6-6; clone size: many
CDR3 DNA: TGTGCCAGCAGCAAGCAGACAGGGCCCTCAGAGACCCAGTACTTC; CDR3 protein: CASSKQTGPSETQYF; D gene: TRBD1; J gene: TRBJ2-5; V gene: TRBV7-2; clone size: medium-sized
CDR3 DNA: TGTGCCAGCAGTTATCAAGGAGGGACGTATACGCAGTATTTT; CDR3 protein: CASSYQGGTYTQYF; D gene: NA; J gene: TRBJ2-3; V gene: TRBV6-2/TRBV6-3; clone size: NA
CDR3 DNA: TGTGCCAGCAGCATAGCGGGGGGGAACACAGATACGCAGTATTTT; CDR3 protein: CASSIAGGNTDTQYF; D gene: TRBD2; J gene: TRBJ2-3; V gene: TRBV7-2; clone size: medium-sized
CDR3 DNA: TGTGCCAGCAGCCCACAGACAGAATTCTTTGAAGCTTTCTTT; CDR3 protein: CASSPQTEFFEAFF; D gene: NA; J gene: TRBJ1-1; V gene: TRBV7-2; clone size: many
CDR3 DNA: TGTGCCTGGAGTGTACCCCCACCGGGACACGGACTAGGGGCCAACGTCCTGACTTTC; CDR3 protein: CAWSVPPPGHGLGANVLTF; D gene: NA; J gene: TRBJ2-6; V gene: TRBV30; clone size: NA
CDR3 DNA: TGTGCCAGCAGCGTAGTCGCAGAGAACACTGAAGCTTTCTTT; CDR3 protein: CASSVVAENTEAFF; D gene: NA; J gene: TRBJ1-1; V gene: TRBV9; clone size: many
CDR3 DNA: TGTGCCAGCAGCTGGAGTACGGTCGAGCAGTTCTTC; CDR3 protein: CASSWSTVEQFF; D gene: NA; J gene: TRBJ2-1; V gene: TRBV3-1; clone size: NA
CDR3 DNA: TGTGCCAGCAGCTTATCGCGGGGGGGCCCTGGTGATACGCAGTATTTT; CDR3 protein: CASSLSRGGPGDTQYF; D gene: TRBD2; J gene: TRBJ2-3; V gene: TRBV11-3; clone size: few
CDR3 DNA: TGCGCCAGCAGCCAGGGACAGACAGGGTGGGACGCTTTCTTT; CDR3 protein: CASSQGQTGWDAFF; D gene: TRBD1; J gene: TRBJ1-1; V gene: TRBV4-1; clone size: NA
CDR3 DNA: TGTGCCAGCAGCTCCGGGGGGGCCAATGAGCAGTTCTTC; CDR3 protein: CASSSGGANEQFF; D gene: TRBD2; J gene: TRBJ2-1; V gene: TRBV5-5; clone size: many
CDR3 DNA: TGTGCCATCAGGGGGGGACTAGGGGCAGATACGCAGTATTTT; CDR3 protein: CAIRGGLGADTQYF; D gene: TRBD2; J gene: TRBJ2-3; V gene: TRBV10-3; clone size: many
CDR3 DNA: TGTGCCAGCAGCGTGCTGTTTACCGATGAGCAGTTCTTC; CDR3 protein: CASSVLFTDEQFF; D gene: NA; J gene: TRBJ2-1; V gene: TRBV9; clone size: many
CDR3 DNA: TGCAGTGCTAGGGAACAGGAGGAGCAGTACTTC; CDR3 protein: CSAREQEEQYF; D gene: NA; J gene: TRBJ2-7; V gene: TRBV20-1; clone size: medium-sized
CDR3 DNA: TGTGCCAGCAGTCCTGGGGACGGCACAGATACGCAGTATTTT; CDR3 protein: CASSPGDGTDTQYF; D gene: NA; J gene: TRBJ2-3; V gene: TRBV28; clone size: few